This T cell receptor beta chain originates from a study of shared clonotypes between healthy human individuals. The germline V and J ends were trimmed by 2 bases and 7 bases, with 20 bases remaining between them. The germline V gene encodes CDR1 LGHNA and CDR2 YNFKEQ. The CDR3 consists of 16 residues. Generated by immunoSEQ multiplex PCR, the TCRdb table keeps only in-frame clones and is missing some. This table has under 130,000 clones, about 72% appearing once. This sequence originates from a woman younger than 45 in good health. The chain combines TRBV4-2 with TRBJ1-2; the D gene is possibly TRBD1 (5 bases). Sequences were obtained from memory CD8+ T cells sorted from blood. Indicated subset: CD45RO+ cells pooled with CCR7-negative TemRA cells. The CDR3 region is CASSQPPTGPAAGYTF. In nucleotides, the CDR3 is TGTGCCAGCAGCCAACCCCCAACAGGTCCCGCCGCTGGCTACACCTTC.